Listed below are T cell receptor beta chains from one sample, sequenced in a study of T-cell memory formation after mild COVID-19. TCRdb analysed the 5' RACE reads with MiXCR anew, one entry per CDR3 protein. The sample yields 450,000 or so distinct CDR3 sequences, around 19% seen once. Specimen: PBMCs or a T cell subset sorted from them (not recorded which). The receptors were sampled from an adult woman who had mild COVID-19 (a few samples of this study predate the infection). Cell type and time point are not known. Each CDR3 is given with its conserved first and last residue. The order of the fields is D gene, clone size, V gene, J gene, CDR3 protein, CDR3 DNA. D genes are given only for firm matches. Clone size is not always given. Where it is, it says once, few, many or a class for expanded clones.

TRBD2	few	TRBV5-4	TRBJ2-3	CASFQTSGGRGTQYF	TGTGCCAGCTTTCAAACTAGCGGCGGGCGGGGTACGCAGTATTTT
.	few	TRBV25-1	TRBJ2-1	CASKDSAGGEQFF	TGTGCCAGCAAGGACTCCGCTGGGGGTGAGCAGTTCTTC
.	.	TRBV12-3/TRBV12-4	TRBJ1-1	CASSFRVSGTEAFF	TGTGCCAGCAGTTTTAGGGTCTCAGGGACTGAAGCTTTCTTT
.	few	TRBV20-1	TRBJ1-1	CSARAPGAYTEAFF	TGCAGTGCTAGAGCCCCCGGGGCGTACACTGAAGCTTTCTTT
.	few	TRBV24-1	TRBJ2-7	CATSQGILGEQYF	TGTGCCACCTCGCAGGGAATACTAGGCGAGCAGTACTTC
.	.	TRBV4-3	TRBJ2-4	CASSQDSGSNIQYF	TGCGCCAGCAGCCAAGATTCCGGGTCAAACATTCAGTACTTC
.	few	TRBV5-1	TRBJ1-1	CASSPQANMNTEAFF	TGCGCCAGCAGCCCACAGGCGAACATGAACACTGAAGCTTTCTTT
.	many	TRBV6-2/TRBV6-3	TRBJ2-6	CASSLEDSGANVLTF	TGTGCCAGCAGTTTGGAGGACTCTGGGGCCAACGTCCTGACTTTC
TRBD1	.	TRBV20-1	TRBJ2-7	CRAKTGGEGNYEQYF	TGCAGAGCGAAAACAGGGGGAGAGGGTAACTACGAGCAGTACTTC
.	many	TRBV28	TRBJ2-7	CASSEGINEQYF	TGTGCCAGCAGCGAGGGGATCAACGAGCAGTACTTC
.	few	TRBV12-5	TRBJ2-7	CASRQDDYEQYF	TGTGCTAGTAGGCAGGATGACTACGAGCAGTACTTC
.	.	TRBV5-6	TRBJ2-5	CASSLAAQRTETQYF	TGTGCCAGCAGCTTGGCGGCCCAGAGGACAGAGACCCAGTACTTC
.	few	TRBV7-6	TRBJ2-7	CASSLIEGEQYF	TGTGCCAGCAGCTTAATAGAGGGCGAGCAGTACTTC
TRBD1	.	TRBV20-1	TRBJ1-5	CSASPGQGAHQPQHF	TGCAGTGCTAGTCCGGGACAGGGGGCTCATCAGCCCCAGCATTTT
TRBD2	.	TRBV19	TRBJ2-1	CASSPSGRAYNEQFF	TGTGCCAGTAGTCCGAGCGGGAGGGCCTACAATGAGCAGTTCTTC
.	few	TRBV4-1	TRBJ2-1	CASSQEGGRLYNEQFF	TGCGCCAGCAGCCAAGAGGGGGGAAGGCTTTACAATGAGCAGTTCTTC
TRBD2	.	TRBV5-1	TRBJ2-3	CASSLIPSGGTDTQYF	TGCGCCAGCAGCTTGATTCCTAGCGGGGGCACAGATACGCAGTATTTT
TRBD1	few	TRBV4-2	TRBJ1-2	CASSHLPGTGGSNYGYTF	TGTGCCAGCAGCCACTTGCCCGGGACAGGGGGCTCTAACTATGGCTACACCTTC
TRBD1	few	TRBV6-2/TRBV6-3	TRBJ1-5	CASSYPTTGYGNQPQHF	TGTGCCAGCAGTTACCCTACGACAGGGTATGGCAATCAGCCCCAGCATTTT
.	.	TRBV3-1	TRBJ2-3	CASSHSTSTDTQYF	TGTGCCAGCAGCCATTCGACCAGCACAGATACGCAGTATTTT
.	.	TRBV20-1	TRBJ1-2	CSAPRTYGYTF	TGCAGTGCTCCACGGACCTATGGCTACACCTTC
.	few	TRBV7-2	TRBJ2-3	CASSIMGVWDTQYF	TGTGCCAGCAGCATTATGGGTGTATGGGATACGCAGTATTTT
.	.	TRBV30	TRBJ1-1	CAWLIRPEAFF	TGTGCCTGGCTGATTCGACCTGAAGCTTTCTTT
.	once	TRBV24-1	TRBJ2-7	CATAHGSPPYEQYF	TGTGCCACCGCTCACGGGAGTCCACCTTACGAGCAGTACTTC
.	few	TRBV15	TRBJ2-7	CATSREETVYEQYF	TGTGCCACCAGCAGAGAAGAGACAGTCTACGAGCAGTACTTC
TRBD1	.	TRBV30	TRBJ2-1	CAWSEGQGAREQFF	TGTGCCTGGAGTGAGGGACAGGGGGCTCGTGAGCAGTTCTTC
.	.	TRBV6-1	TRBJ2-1	CASRELGNEQFF	TGTGCCAGCAGGGAACTTGGGAATGAGCAGTTCTTC
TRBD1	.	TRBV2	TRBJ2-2	CASIGQGFTGELFF	TGTGCCAGCATCGGACAGGGGTTCACCGGGGAGCTGTTTTTT
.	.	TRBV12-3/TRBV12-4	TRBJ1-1	CASRKGVGNTEAFF	TGTGCCAGCAGGAAAGGGGTGGGGAACACTGAAGCTTTCTTT
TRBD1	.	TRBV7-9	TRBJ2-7	CASSDGTGGQYF	TGTGCCAGCAGCGATGGGACAGGGGGGCAGTACTTC
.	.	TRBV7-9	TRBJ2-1	CASGLGGDAIIHDEQFF	TGTGCCAGCGGCTTAGGAGGGGATGCTATCATACACGATGAGCAGTTCTTC
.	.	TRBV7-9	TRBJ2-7	CASSQVGIYEQYF	TGTGCCAGCAGCCAAGTTGGGATCTACGAGCAGTACTTC
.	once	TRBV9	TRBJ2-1	CASTIGGQSYNEQFF	TGTGCCAGCACGATTGGCGGGCAGTCCTACAATGAGCAGTTCTTC
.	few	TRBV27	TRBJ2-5	CASSLRGDALPETQYF	TGTGCCAGCAGTTTAAGAGGGGACGCACTCCCGGAGACCCAGTACTTC
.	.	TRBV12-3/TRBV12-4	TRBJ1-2	CASSKARDGYTF	TGTGCCAGCAGTAAAGCCAGGGATGGCTACACCTTC
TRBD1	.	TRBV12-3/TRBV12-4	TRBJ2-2	CASSSYTTGAGELFF	TGTGCCAGCAGCTCGTATACCACAGGGGCCGGGGAGCTGTTTTTT
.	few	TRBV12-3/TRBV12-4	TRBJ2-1	CASSSRLEWGEQFF	TGTGCCAGCAGTTCACGACTTGAATGGGGTGAGCAGTTCTTC
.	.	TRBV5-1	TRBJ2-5	CASTPAPQPPEETQYF	TGCGCCAGTACCCCGGCCCCACAGCCCCCGGAGGAGACCCAGTACTTC
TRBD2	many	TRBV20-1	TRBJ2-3	CSASSGTSGPTDTQYF	TGCAGTGCTAGCTCCGGGACTAGCGGGCCCACAGATACGCAGTATTTT
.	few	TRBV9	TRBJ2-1	CASSVIGGPYNEQFF	TGTGCCAGCAGCGTTATCGGAGGGCCGTACAATGAGCAGTTCTTC
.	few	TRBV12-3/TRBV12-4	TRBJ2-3	CASSFVSGDTQYF	TGTGCCAGCAGTTTCGTTAGCGGAGATACGCAGTATTTT
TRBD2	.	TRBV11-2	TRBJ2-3	CASSSLLFGGGAGDTQYF	TGTGCCAGCAGCTCCCTCCTATTTGGCGGGGGGGCGGGCGATACGCAGTATTTT
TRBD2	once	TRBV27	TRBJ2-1	CATGGGTSGTQKQFF	TGTGCCACCGGGGGGGGGACTAGCGGGACCCAAAAGCAGTTCTTC
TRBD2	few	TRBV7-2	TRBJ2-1	CASSGGLAGEEKFF	TGTGCCAGCAGCGGAGGACTAGCGGGAGAGGAAAAGTTCTTC
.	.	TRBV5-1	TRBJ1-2	CASSLGHRDDYGYTF	TGCGCCAGCAGCTTGGGTCACAGGGATGACTATGGCTACACCTTC
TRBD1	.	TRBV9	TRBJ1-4	CASSVAGTGTEKLFF	TGTGCCAGCAGCGTAGCCGGGACAGGGACCGAAAAACTGTTTTTT
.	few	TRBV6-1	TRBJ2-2	CASSLTGWELFF	TGTGCCAGCAGTTTGACAGGTTGGGAGCTGTTTTTT
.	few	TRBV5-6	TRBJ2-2	CASSSLAEQRTGELFF	TGTGCCAGCAGCTCTTTAGCGGAACAGAGGACCGGGGAGCTGTTTTTT
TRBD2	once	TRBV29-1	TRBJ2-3	CSVDGTSGSSTDTQYF	TGCAGCGTTGATGGGACTAGCGGGAGCAGCACAGATACGCAGTATTTT
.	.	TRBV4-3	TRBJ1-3	CASSQTGFSGNTIYF	TGCGCCAGCAGCCAAACAGGGTTCTCTGGAAACACCATATATTTT
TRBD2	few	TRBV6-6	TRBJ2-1	CASSYQGLAGGPGNEQFF	TGTGCCAGCAGTTACCAGGGACTAGCGGGAGGGCCGGGGAATGAGCAGTTCTTC
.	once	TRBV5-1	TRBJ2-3	CASSLASKASDTQYF	TGCGCCAGCAGCTTGGCCTCGAAGGCCTCAGATACGCAGTATTTT
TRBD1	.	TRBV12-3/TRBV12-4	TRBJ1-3	CASSPTPGQGRRGNTIYF	TGTGCCAGCAGTCCTACGCCGGGACAGGGACGGAGGGGAAACACCATATATTTT
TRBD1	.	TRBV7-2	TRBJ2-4	CASSSDRVWNIQYF	TGTGCCAGCAGCTCGGACAGGGTATGGAACATTCAGTACTTC